The source of this T cell receptor beta chain is a study of PD-1 blockade in mismatch repair-deficient tumors. TCRdb keeps only in-frame clones here, not all; method: immunoSEQ multiplex PCR. The data hold some 21,000 clones, with approximately 80% observed a single time. In germline, CDR1 is SNHLY, CDR2 FYNNEI. CDR3 length equals 16 residues. Trimming cost V 6 bases and J 4 bases; bases outside gene matches: 13. All patients were mismatch repair deficient, assessed by either PCR or immunohistochemistry. The clonotype originates from an adult with mismatch repair-deficient cancer. V is TRBV2 and J is TRBJ2-5, with 8 bases fitting TRBD2. This sample comprised PBMCs, obtained 52 weeks after starting pembrolizumab. The CDR3 protein is CASSPGGPTNRETQYF. CDR3 DNA: TGTGCCAGCAGCCCGGGGGGGCCTACCAACAGAGAGACCCAGTACTTC.